This T cell receptor (beta chain) was sequenced during a study of blood T cell repertoires in COVID-19. In the source study's methods: By means of reference gene primer amplification, nucleated cell counts were estimated. Data came from immunoSEQ multiplex PCR; TCRdb stores just in-frame clones and leaves some out. The D gene and trimming were derived from the DNA, and the V and J assignments and clone size from that table. This table holds fewer than 500,000 clones, about 87% found once. The CDR3 has 12 residues. V was pared by 0 bases and J by 6 bases, with 3 bases between. The gene calls are TRBV12-3 or TRBV12-4 and TRBJ1-5, with D uncertain. Sequences were obtained from peripheral blood. The sequence was collected from a man younger than 30 with COVID-19, enrolled during active disease. This CDR3 reads CASSLAAQPQHF. Here the CDR3 DNA reads TGTGCCAGCAGTTTAGCGGCTCAGCCCCAGCATTTT.